The next 26 T cell receptor beta chains were all read from a single sample in a study of Graves' ophthalmopathy and Graves' hyperthyroidism. Amplification of the TCR beta CDR3 regions used RNA transcripts (as template). HTBI-primed RT-PCR formed the first round, and a multiplex PCR formed the second. TCRdb re-called the multiplex PCR reads through MiXCR, storing one row per CDR3 protein. This sample yields hundreds of thousands of distinct CDR3 sequences, of which 45% are seen a single time; less than 50% belongs to the top ten. Sequencing was performed on peripheral blood. These receptors originate from an adult man with Graves' ophthalmopathy.

The CDR3 spells CASSYAGTGDEQYF. DNA of the CDR3: TGTGCCAGCAGTTACGCCGGGACAGGGGACGAGCAGTACTTC. The chain joins TRBV6-4 to TRBJ2-7; TRBD1 matches at 10 bases. The J segment lost 5 bases and the V segment lost 5 bases, leaving 6 bases of the junction unmatched. The CDR3 totals 14 residues. Germline values: CDR1 MRHNA, CDR2 SNTAGT.

The chain joins TRBV24-1 to TRBJ2-5, with a possible D match to TRBD2 (6 bases). CDR3 length: 15 amino acids. The germline V gene encodes CDR1 KGHDR and CDR2 SFDVKD. Trimming cost V 4 bases and J 5 bases, with 16 bases left between them. The CDR3: CATSDREHGGETQYF. The DNA of the CDR3 is TGTGCCACCAGTGACCGGGAGCACGGTGGGGAGACCCAGTACTTC.

This clonotype was detected a few times. The V and J genes are TRBV2 and TRBJ2-2; D gene uncertain. The CDR3 spans 11 residues. Trimming stripped 7 bases from V and 1 base from J, with 1 base between. The V gene's germline CDR1 is SNHLY and CDR2 FYNNEI. The CDR3 region has the DNA TGTGCCAGCATGAACACCGGGGAGCTGTTTTTT. It is translated as CASMNTGELFF. The complete variable domain, with remaining parts taken from reference TRBV2 and TRBJ2-2, reads EPEVTQTPSHQVTQMGQEVILRCVPISNHLYFYWYRQILGQKVEFLVSFYNNEISEKSEIFDDQFSVERPDGSNFTLKIRSTKLEDSAMYFCASMNTGELFFGEGSRLTVL.

The CDR3 spells CASSQPSGSLPYEQYF. The CDR3 nucleotides read TGTGCCAGCAGCCAGCCTAGCGGGAGTCTCCCCTACGAGCAGTACTTC. The V and J genes are TRBV4-2 and TRBJ2-7, with TRBD2 matching 10 bases. CDR1 and CDR2 (germline): LGHNA, YNFKEQ. With V trimmed by 3 bases and J by 2 bases, 7 bases remained unmatched. This CDR3 has 16 amino acids.

Here the CDR3 DNA reads TGCAGTGCACCGCAACAGGGAACTAATGAAAAACTGTTTTTT. Protein product: CSAPQQGTNEKLFF. The genes are TRBV20-1 and TRBJ1-4; tentatively, D is TRBD1 (6 bases). The CDR3 has 14 amino acids. V lost 6 bases to trimming and J lost 1 base, with 12 bases between them. The germline V gene encodes CDR1 DFQATT and CDR2 SNEGSKA (reference sequence).

The genes are TRBV11-1 and TRBJ2-7, with 9 bases matching TRBD2. In germline, CDR1 is SGHAT, CDR2 FQDESV (reference sequence). V lost 5 bases to trimming and J lost 0 bases; unmatched junction nucleotides: 11. The CDR3 is made up of 17 amino acids. The CDR3 nucleotides are TGTGCCAGCAGCCCCTTCGGAACTAGCGGGCTCTCCTACGAGCAGTACTTC. The encoded protein is CASSPFGTSGLSYEQYF.

The rearrangement uses TRBV7-9 and TRBJ1-5; possibly TRBD1 for D (6 bases). Trimming stripped 4 bases from V and 2 bases from J, with 9 bases between. This CDR3 region has 14 residues. Germline V gene lookup returns CDR1 SEHNR and CDR2 FQNEAQ (reference sequence). CDR3 sequence: CASSYPGGNQPQHF. The CDR3 DNA sequence: TGTGCCAGCAGCTACCCAGGGGGCAATCAGCCCCAGCATTTT.

Remarks on this clonotype: This sequence may be a read error, since a much larger clone differs from it by one base. For the CDR3, the DNA is TGTGCCAGCAGTTTCCGGGACAACTATGGCTACACCTTC. Its translation: CASSFRDNYGYTF. The chain employs TRBV10-3 and TRBJ1-2, with D possibly TRBD1 on 5 matching bases. This CDR3 region has 13 residues. Germline V gives CDR1 ENHRY, CDR2 SYGVKD.

The chain employs TRBV9 and TRBJ2-7; D gene ambiguous. From germline, CDR1 is SGDLS and CDR2 YYNGEE. Trimming stripped 2 bases from V and 1 base from J, with 7 bases between. This CDR3 region has 13 residues. The CDR3, as DNA: TGTGCCAGCAGCGTTGGCGTTTCCTACGAGCAGTACTTC. It is translated as CASSVGVSYEQYF.

The rearrangement joins TRBV2 to TRBJ1-4; a possible D gene is TRBD1 (6 bases). Trimming removed 4 bases at V and 5 bases at J, with 8 bases between. Germline lookup yields CDR1 SNHLY and CDR2 FYNNEI. This CDR3 has 13 amino acids. CDR3 in amino acids: CASSGTANEKLFF. CDR3 nucleotide sequence: TGTGCCAGCAGTGGGACAGCAAATGAAAAACTGTTTTTT.

This clonotype was detected only a few times. This chain joins TRBV14 and TRBJ1-1; D not certain. This CDR3 has 13 amino acids. Trimming removed 5 bases from V and 0 bases from J, with 7 bases in between. The germline gives CDR1 SGHDN, CDR2 FVKESK. CDR3 nucleotides: TGTGCCAGCAGCGCCCACTTGAACACTGAAGCTTTCTTT. This encodes CASSAHLNTEAFF.

This clonotype was seen only a few times. The CDR3 spells CASSRTGDYEQYF. In DNA, the CDR3 is TGTGCCAGCAGCCGGACAGGGGACTACGAGCAGTACTTC. The V and J genes are TRBV7-9 and TRBJ2-7; 9 positions match TRBD1. Trimming at V came to 5 bases and at J to 3 bases, leaving 2 bases not matched to a gene. The germline V gene encodes CDR1 SEHNR and CDR2 FQNEAQ (reference sequence). CDR3 size: 13 residues.

The rearrangement links TRBV7-9 to TRBJ1-5; D is perhaps TRBD1 (5 bases). With 1 base removed from V and 0 bases from J, the gap between germline ends came to 7 bases. Germline CDR1 reads SEHNR; CDR2 reads FQNEAQ (reference sequence). CDR3 length equals 15 residues. The CDR3 here is CASSLGDGSNQPQHF. In DNA form, the CDR3 reads TGTGCCAGCAGCTTAGGGGACGGTAGCAATCAGCCCCAGCATTTT.

V gene TRBV24-1 combines with J gene TRBJ2-7, with 9 bases fitting TRBD1. The germline CDR1 and CDR2 sequences are KGHDR and SFDVKD. The junction had 10 bases not matched to a gene; V was cut back by 4 bases and J by 7 bases. There are 15 residues in the CDR3. This CDR3 reads CATSDPPGQGCEQYF. The CDR3 DNA sequence: TGTGCCACCAGTGACCCCCCGGGACAGGGATGTGAGCAGTACTTC.

CDR3 in DNA: TGTGCCAGCAGCCAAGAGGTCCTAAATGAGCAGTACTTC. Amino acid sequence: CASSQEVLNEQYF. The rearrangement joins TRBV13 to TRBJ2-1; D is uncertain. TRBJ2-7 explains the end of the DNA better; the J call may be wrong. Germline V gene lookup returns CDR1 PRHDT and CDR2 FYEKMQ (reference sequence). This CDR3 is built from 13 residues.

This clonotype was picked up a small number of times. The chain recombines TRBV29-1 with TRBJ2-7; possible D gene TRBD2, 6 bases. Germline values: CDR1 SQVTM, CDR2 ANQGSEA. The CDR3 contains 12 residues. Between the trimmed V and J ends, which lost 5 bases and 1 base, there was a span of 9 bases. The CDR3 DNA sequence: TGCAGCGTTCTAGCGAGTTCCTACGAGCAGTACTTC. Translation: CSVLASSYEQYF.

The count of this clonotype is one. This chain joins TRBV7-2 and TRBJ1-2, with D possibly being TRBD1 (6 bases). The germline CDR1 and CDR2 sequences are SGHTA and FQGNSA. The CDR3 runs 14 residues. V was pared by 1 base and J by 7 bases, with 13 bases between. The CDR3 loop is CASSLGTESSGYTF. DNA for the CDR3: TGTGCCAGCAGCTTAGGGACAGAGTCCTCTGGCTACACCTTC.

The rearrangement joins TRBV19 to TRBJ1-1; 8 bases are shared with TRBD1. The germline CDR1 and CDR2 sequences are LNHDA and SQIVND (reference sequence). V was pared by 3 bases and J by 0 bases, with 12 bases of the junction left unmatched. CDR3 size: 18 residues. The CDR3 sequence: CASSIRTGSRTMNTEAFF. CDR3 DNA sequence: TGTGCCAGTAGTATCCGGACAGGGTCACGTACAATGAACACTGAAGCTTTCTTT. Looking up the rest from reference TRBV19 and TRBJ1-1 gives the full variable domain: DGGITQSPKYLFRKEGQNVTLSCEQNLNHDAMYWYRQDPGQGLRLIYYSQIVNDFQKGDIAEGYSVSREKKESFPLTVTSAQKNPTAFYLCASSIRTGSRTMNTEAFFGQGTRLTVV.

This clonotype has just a few counts. The chain joins TRBV4-1 to TRBJ1-1; D unresolved. Trimming took 0 bases from V and 0 from J, leaving 5 bases between them. The CDR3 runs 14 residues. Per the germline V gene, CDR1 is MGHRA and CDR2 is YSYEKL. CDR3 in amino acids: CASSQDLMNTEAFF. In DNA, the CDR3 is TGCGCCAGCAGCCAAGATTTAATGAACACTGAAGCTTTCTTT.

This clonotype was observed a few times. V usage is TRBV14 and J usage is TRBJ1-2; no clear D. Per the germline V gene, CDR1 is SGHDN and CDR2 is FVKESK. The CDR3 extends over 13 amino acids. Trimming removed 1 base at V and 7 bases at J, with 10 bases between. CDR3 DNA: TGTGCCAGCAGCCAAGGTACATCAGGTGGCTACACCTTC. This sequence encodes CASSQGTSGGYTF.

This sequence joins TRBV7-3 and TRBJ2-7; weak D call: TRBD1 (6 bases). V lost 5 bases and J lost 6, with 11 bases in between. Germline values: CDR1 SGHTA, CDR2 FQGTGA. The CDR3 totals 12 residues. The CDR3 region has the DNA TGTGCCAGCAGCCTCGGGACACTCGAGCAGTACTTC. It is translated as CASSLGTLEQYF.

This clonotype was observed a handful of times. This sequence joins TRBV19 and TRBJ2-5, with TRBD2 as a possible D gene (6 bases). Trimming left V 1 base short and J 2 bases short, with 14 bases between. Germline loops: CDR1 LNHDA, CDR2 SQIVND (reference sequence). This CDR3 is built from 16 residues. CDR3 sequence reads: CASSIGPRERQETQYF. CDR3 DNA: TGTGCCAGTAGTATAGGTCCGCGGGAAAGGCAAGAGACCCAGTACTTC.

The rearrangement links TRBV5-1 to TRBJ1-4; maybe TRBD1 (5 bases). The V gene's germline CDR1 is SGHRS and CDR2 YFSETQ. V was clipped by 0 bases and J by 4 bases, with 13 bases between them. This CDR3 has 16 amino acids. The CDR3 DNA is TGCGCCAGCAGCTTGGGGCAGGGACCTATTAATGAAAAACTGTTTTTT. Its protein product is CASSLGQGPINEKLFF.

The J gene is TRBJ1-4, the V gene TRBV25-1; no reliable D call. V dropped 1 base and J dropped 11 bases, with 11 bases sitting between them. The CDR3 runs 13 residues. CDR1 and CDR2 (germline): MGHDK, SYGVNS. The CDR3 sequence: CASSEWGSGKLFF. DNA of the CDR3: TGTGCCAGCAGTGAATGGGGAAGCGGGAAACTGTTTTTT.

The chain uses TRBV9 and TRBJ1-2; D unresolved. CDR3 length: 15 amino acids. Germline values: CDR1 SGDLS, CDR2 YYNGEE. Trimming pared 4 bases from V and 4 bases from J, leaving 17 bases between. CDR3 DNA sequence: TGTGCCAGCAGCCTCCCTTCCTTGGCTACCTATGGCTACACCTTC. It encodes CASSLPSLATYGYTF.

The V gene is TRBV20-1, the J gene TRBJ2-5; 8 nucleotides match TRBD2. CDR3 size: 14 residues. V gave up 1 base and J gave up 5 bases; unmatched junction bases: 6. CDR1 is DFQATT, CDR2 SNEGSKA, per germline (reference sequence). CDR3 DNA sequence: TGCAGTGCTAGAGCGGGAGGGCTTACCGAGACCCAGTACTTC. Translating it yields CSARAGGLTETQYF.